Reported below is one T cell receptor (beta chain). The data derive from a study of blood T cell repertoires in COVID-19. Study-level information: Acute and convalescent COVID-19 samples came from the United States, Italy and Spain. PBMCs, B-cell-depleted T cells, or T cells were the source of the cDNA or gDNA that made up the material.

Per the original methods: It was from reference gene primer amplification that nucleated cell counts were estimated. Here immunoSEQ multiplex PCR was the method, and the copy in TCRdb shows in-frame clones only, minus some. V and J calls and clone size come straight from that table; D and trimming were deduced from the DNA. The profile covers approximately 280,000 clones, with approximately 90% appearing a single time and approximately 4.6% taken by the ten largest. This CDR3 region has 15 residues. Germline V gene data show CDR1 as ENHRY and CDR2 as SYGVKD. V was clipped by 4 bases and J by 2 bases; unmatched bases: 7.

The chain uses TRBV10-3 and TRBJ1-1; TRBD1 agrees at 7 bases. The clonotype originates from a man aged 35 to 55 with acute or convalescent COVID-19. The sequencing sample was made of peripheral blood. CDR3 DNA: TGTGCCATCAGTGGCGCCTGGACAGGAAACACTGAAGCTTTCTTT. This sequence encodes CAISGAWTGNTEAFF.